Below, 25 T cell receptor beta chains from the same sample are listed, as sequenced in a study of radiotherapy plus CTLA-4 blockade in lung cancer. Produced via immunoSEQ multiplex PCR; TCRdb's table is partial and in-frame only. In the table there are about 51,000 clones, 77% of which are singletons. The sequencing used peripheral blood, collected from a patient treated with radiotherapy plus ipilimumab. The receptor set was obtained from a human donor with non-small cell lung cancer whose response to radiotherapy plus ipilimumab could not be evaluated.

The rearrangement joins TRBV7-2 to TRBJ2-7; 7 bases line up with TRBD2. Losses at the gene ends were 4 bases for V and 1 base for J; bases not matched to a gene: 10. The CDR3 loop spans 16 amino acids. Germline loops: CDR1 SGHTA, CDR2 FQGNSA. This chain's CDR3 is CASSSKGGAASYEQYF. CDR3 coding DNA: TGTGCCAGCAGCTCCAAGGGAGGGGCAGCGTCCTACGAGCAGTACTTC.

The J gene is TRBJ1-1, the V gene TRBV5-1; 7 nucleotides line up with TRBD1. This CDR3 is built from 15 residues. V dropped 2 bases and J dropped 3; count of bases not matched to a gene: 7. The germline V gene has CDR1 SGHRS and CDR2 YFSETQ. The CDR3, as DNA: TGCGCCAGCAGCTTAGGGGGCACAGGGGACACTGAAGCTTTCTTT. Amino acids: CASSLGGTGDTEAFF.

This clone has just a few counts. The chain carries TRBV19 and TRBJ2-1; a possible D gene is TRBD2 (5 bases). Germline lookup yields CDR1 LNHDA and CDR2 SQIVND (reference sequence). V lost 4 bases, J lost 8 bases, and 15 bases lay in between. This CDR3 contains 14 residues. The CDR3 here is CASSKVTAADEQFF. DNA for the CDR3: TGTGCCAGTAGTAAGGTAACCGCAGCGGATGAGCAGTTCTTC.

The rearrangement joins TRBV5-1 to TRBJ1-2, with no clear D. Deletions cut 4 bases from V and 3 bases from J, with 10 bases between. CDR1 is SGHRS, CDR2 YFSETQ, per germline. This CDR3 is 13 amino acids long. The CDR3 sequence is CASSSRSYYGYTF. The CDR3 nucleotides are TGCGCCAGCAGCAGTCGGTCCTACTATGGCTACACCTTC.

The chain carries TRBV14 and TRBJ2-3, with D perhaps matching TRBD2 (5 bases). Germline values: CDR1 SGHDN, CDR2 FVKESK. The V end was cut by 2 bases, the J end by 10 bases, with 10 bases between. The CDR3 runs to 12 residues. The CDR3 sequence: CASSQSGEAQYF. CDR3 bases: TGTGCCAGCAGCCAAAGCGGCGAGGCGCAGTATTTT.

This clone was observed a handful of times. The chain joins TRBV5-8 to TRBJ2-1; no clear D gene. The CDR3 extends over 11 amino acids. Trimming took off 2 bases at V and 7 bases at J, with 4 bases between the two ends. Germline CDR1 is SGHTS and CDR2 is YDEGEE. As DNA, the CDR3 is TGTGCCAGCAGCTTAATAAATGAGCAGTTCTTC. Encoded protein: CASSLINEQFF.

This clone has just a few counts. The CDR3 nucleotides are TGTGCCAGCAGCTTAGATCTGGCTACAGATACGCAGTATTTT. This gives the protein CASSLDLATDTQYF. This rearrangement joins TRBV11-1 to TRBJ2-3; D not resolved. V was trimmed by 1 base and J by 3 bases, leaving 8 bases between them. The CDR3 sequence is 14 residues long. Germline V CDR1 and CDR2: SGHAT, FQDESV (reference sequence).

The genes are TRBV9 and TRBJ2-6, with 7 positions matching TRBD2. Germline trimming cut 4 bases from V and 1 base from J; bases unmatched to any gene: 17. CDR3 size: 20 residues. Germline lookup yields CDR1 SGDLS and CDR2 YYNGEE. CDR3 bases: TGTGCCAGCAGCCCCCACCTACCCGGGACTACCATTTCTGGGGCCAACGTCCTGACTTTC. This translates into CASSPHLPGTTISGANVLTF. The variable domain in full, completed from reference TRBV9 and TRBJ2-6, reads DSGVTQTPKHLITATGQRVTLRCSPRSGDLSVYWYQQSLDQGLQFLIQYYNGEERAKGNILERFSAQQFPDLHSELNLSSLELGDSALYFCASSPHLPGTTISGANVLTFGAGSRLTVL.

The sample holds a few counts of this clone. CDR3 bases: TGTGCCAGCAGCCGAGAAACTCGGGAAAAACTGTTTTTT. Encoded protein: CASSRETREKLFF. This chain links TRBV6-5 with TRBJ1-4; D unclear. Germline V gene lookup returns CDR1 MNHEY and CDR2 SVGAGI. CDR3 size: 13 residues. V dropped 6 bases and J dropped 8 bases, with 13 bases sitting between them.

The rearrangement uses TRBV27 and TRBJ1-3; D unresolved. The length of the CDR3 is 15 residues. V lost 2 bases, J lost 0 bases, and 8 bases lay in between. Germline CDR1 is MNHEY and CDR2 is SMNVEV (reference sequence). This CDR3 is CASSLRGFSGNTIYF. The CDR3 DNA reads as TGTGCCAGCAGTTTACGGGGATTCTCTGGAAACACCATATATTTT.

J is TRBJ1-2 and V is TRBV28; maybe TRBD1 (6 bases). Trimming removed 7 bases at V and 4 bases at J, with 22 bases between. Germline V gene data show CDR1 as MDHEN and CDR2 as SYDVKM. This CDR3 region has 16 residues. The chain's CDR3 is CASINLQGPLGYGYTF. The CDR3 DNA follows: TGTGCCAGCATTAACCTACAGGGCCCACTGGGCTATGGCTACACCTTC.

This clone has just a few counts. The chain employs TRBV28 and TRBJ1-3, with 8 bases fitting TRBD1. CDR1 and CDR2 from the germline V gene are MDHEN and SYDVKM. The CDR3 loop spans 16 amino acids. V shed 5 bases, J shed 0 bases, and the junction held 6 bases outside the gene matches. The CDR3 loop reads CASSLDRGFSGNTIYF. CDR3 nucleotides: TGTGCCAGCAGTCTCGACAGGGGATTCTCTGGAAACACCATATATTTT.

This clone was seen a few times. The gene calls are TRBV14 and TRBJ1-4; D is unresolved. V shed 0 bases and J shed 10 bases, with 15 bases lying between them. The CDR3 length is 15 residues. Germline lookup yields CDR1 SGHDN and CDR2 FVKESK. The CDR3 DNA reads as TGTGCCAGCAGCCAAGATAGCGCTCTCACTAGAAAACTGTTTTTT. It is translated as CASSQDSALTRKLFF.

This chain joins TRBV5-1 and TRBJ1-3; D is uncertain. Germline V lookup: CDR1 SGHRS, CDR2 YFSETQ. V was shortened by 0 bases and J by 3 bases, with 10 bases between the two germline ends. CDR3 length equals 15 residues. In nucleotides, the CDR3 is TGCGCCAGCAGCTTGGCCGGAGGGCTTGGAAACACCATATATTTT. It specifies CASSLAGGLGNTIYF.

The rearrangement links TRBV9 to TRBJ1-4; perhaps TRBD1 as D (5 bases). V gave up 0 bases and J gave up 7 bases, with 10 bases separating them. CDR3 length: 14 residues. Germline V gene data show CDR1 as SGDLS and CDR2 as YYNGEE. The chain's CDR3 is CASSVAGGGEKLFF. The CDR3 nucleotides are TGTGCCAGCAGCGTAGCCGGCGGGGGTGAAAAACTGTTTTTT.

The rearrangement links TRBV2 to TRBJ2-7, with a tentative D call TRBD2 (5 bases). This CDR3 region has 14 residues. The germline gives CDR1 SNHLY, CDR2 FYNNEI. The V end lost 0 bases, the J end lost 1 base, and 7 bases lay between the germline ends. CDR3 sequence: CASSEARGSYEQYF. The CDR3 nucleotides are TGTGCCAGCAGTGAAGCTCGGGGATCCTACGAGCAGTACTTC. Complete variable domain (other parts from reference TRBV2 and TRBJ2-7): EPEVTQTPSHQVTQMGQEVILRCVPISNHLYFYWYRQILGQKVEFLVSFYNNEISEKSEIFDDQFSVERPDGSNFTLKIRSTKLEDSAMYFCASSEARGSYEQYFGPGTRLTVT.

CDR3 loop: CASSSSGDTYNEQFF. The CDR3 nucleotides read TGCGCCAGCAGCTCTAGCGGGGACACCTACAATGAGCAGTTCTTC. The J gene is TRBJ2-1, the V gene TRBV5-1, with 9 bases identical to TRBD2. Germline values: CDR1 SGHRS, CDR2 YFSETQ. The CDR3 is 15 residues long. The V segment lost 3 bases and the J segment 2 bases; nucleotides outside the gene matches: 3.

This clone has only a few counts. The V gene is TRBV5-1, the J gene TRBJ2-1; 9 positions agree with TRBD2. Germline assignment: CDR1 SGHRS and CDR2 YFSETQ. The V and J ends lost 8 bases and 6 bases, in that order; junction bases with no gene match: 9. This CDR3 is 14 amino acids long. The CDR3 here is CASSLTSGANEQFF. As DNA, the CDR3 is TGCGCCAGTAGCCTGACTAGCGGTGCCAATGAGCAGTTCTTC.

The rearrangement uses TRBV4-2 and TRBJ1-5; D is perhaps TRBD1 (5 bases). V lost 0 bases to trimming and J lost 5 bases, with 8 bases between them. Germline CDR1 is LGHNA and CDR2 is YNFKEQ. The CDR3 contains 14 residues. CDR3 region: CASSQEGGDQPQHF. The CDR3 coding sequence is TGTGCCAGCAGCCAAGAGGGAGGGGATCAGCCCCAGCATTTT.

This chain connects TRBV7-3 to TRBJ2-3, with D maybe TRBD2 (5 bases). V lost 6 bases to trimming and J lost 3 bases, with 16 bases between them. The CDR3 runs to 15 residues. Germline V gene lookup returns CDR1 SGHTA and CDR2 FQGTGA. Here the CDR3 reads CASSRTRVGTDTQYF. CDR3 nucleotides: TGTGCCAGCAGTAGGACGCGGGTCGGGACAGATACGCAGTATTTT.

The chain joins TRBV7-9 to TRBJ2-1, with a tentative D call TRBD1 (5 bases). V shed 4 bases and J shed 0 bases, with 13 bases lying between them. The CDR3 sequence is 16 residues long. Germline V gene lookup returns CDR1 SEHNR and CDR2 FQNEAQ (reference sequence). DNA for the CDR3: TGTGCCAGCAGCTCTCTGACAGCTAGCTCCTACAATGAGCAGTTCTTC. Amino acids: CASSSLTASSYNEQFF.

The genes are TRBV5-4 and TRBJ2-1, with TRBD2 matching over 8 bases. Germline CDR1 reads SGHNT; CDR2 reads YYREEE (reference sequence). V dropped 5 bases and J dropped 3; count of bases not matched to a gene: 7. CDR3 length equals 15 residues. CDR3 DNA sequence: TGTGCCAGCAGTCGGGGCGGGGGGCACTACAATGAGCAGTTCTTC. This translates into CASSRGGGHYNEQFF.

This clone has only a few counts. This sequence joins TRBV15 and TRBJ2-5; no firm D call. Germline-derived CDR1 and CDR2 are LNHNV and YYDKDF (reference sequence). V gave up 1 base and J gave up 2 bases, with 14 bases separating them. CDR3 length equals 16 residues. CDR3 loop: CATSRGYRASQETQYF. In DNA form, the CDR3 reads TGTGCCACCAGCAGAGGGTATAGAGCGTCACAAGAGACCCAGTACTTC.

The chain couples TRBV9 to TRBJ1-2, with a tentative D call TRBD1 (5 bases). V was pared by 0 bases and J by 8 bases, with 20 bases between. The CDR3 spans 16 residues. Germline assignment: CDR1 SGDLS and CDR2 YYNGEE. CDR3 in DNA: TGTGCCAGCAGCGTAGTATCAGGGCTCCGTTCTGCCGGCTACACCTTC. Amino acids: CASSVVSGLRSAGYTF. The whole variable domain, filled in from reference TRBV9 and TRBJ1-2, reads DSGVTQTPKHLITATGQRVTLRCSPRSGDLSVYWYQQSLDQGLQFLIQYYNGEERAKGNILERFSAQQFPDLHSELNLSSLELGDSALYFCASSVVSGLRSAGYTFGSGTRLTVV.

In its sample, this clone was seen once. CDR3 protein: CASSIGAATPGNQPQHF. DNA of the CDR3: TGTGCCAGCAGCATTGGGGCCGCGACACCGGGCAATCAGCCCCAACATTTT. J is TRBJ1-5 and V is TRBV21-1; TRBD1 is the table's D call and was not checked against the DNA. TRBV21-1 is a documented pseudogene. This CDR3 region has 17 residues.